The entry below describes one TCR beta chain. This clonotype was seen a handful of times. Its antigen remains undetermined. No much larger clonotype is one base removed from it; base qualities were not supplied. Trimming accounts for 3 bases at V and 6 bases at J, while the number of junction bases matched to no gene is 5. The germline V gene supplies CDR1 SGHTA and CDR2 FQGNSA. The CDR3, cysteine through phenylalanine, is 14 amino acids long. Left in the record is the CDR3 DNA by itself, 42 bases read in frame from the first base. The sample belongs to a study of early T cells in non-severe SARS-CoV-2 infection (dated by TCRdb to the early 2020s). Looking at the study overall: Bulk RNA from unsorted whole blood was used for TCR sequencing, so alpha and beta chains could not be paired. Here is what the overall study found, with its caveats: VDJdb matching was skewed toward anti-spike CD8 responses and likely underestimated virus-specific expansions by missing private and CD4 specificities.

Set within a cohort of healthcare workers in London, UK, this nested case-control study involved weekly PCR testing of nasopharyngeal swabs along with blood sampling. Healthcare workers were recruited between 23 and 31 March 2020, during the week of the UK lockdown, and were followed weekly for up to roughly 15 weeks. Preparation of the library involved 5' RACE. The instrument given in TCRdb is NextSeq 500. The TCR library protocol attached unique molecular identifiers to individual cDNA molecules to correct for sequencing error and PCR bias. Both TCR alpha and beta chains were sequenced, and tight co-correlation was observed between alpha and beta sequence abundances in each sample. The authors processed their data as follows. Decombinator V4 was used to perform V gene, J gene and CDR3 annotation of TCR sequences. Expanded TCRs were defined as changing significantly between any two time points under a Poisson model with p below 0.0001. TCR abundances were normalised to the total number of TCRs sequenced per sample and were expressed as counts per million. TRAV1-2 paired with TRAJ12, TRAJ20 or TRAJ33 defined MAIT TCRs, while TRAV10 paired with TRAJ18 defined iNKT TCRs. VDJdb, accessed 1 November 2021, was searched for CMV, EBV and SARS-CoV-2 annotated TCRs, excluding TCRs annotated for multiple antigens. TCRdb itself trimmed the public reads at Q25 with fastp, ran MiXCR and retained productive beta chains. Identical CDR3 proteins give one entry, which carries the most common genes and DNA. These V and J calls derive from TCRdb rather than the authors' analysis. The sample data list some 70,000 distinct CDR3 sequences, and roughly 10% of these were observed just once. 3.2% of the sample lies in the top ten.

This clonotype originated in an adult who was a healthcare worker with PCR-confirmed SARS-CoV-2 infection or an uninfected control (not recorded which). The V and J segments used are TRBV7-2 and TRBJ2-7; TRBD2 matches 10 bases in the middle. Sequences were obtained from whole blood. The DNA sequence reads TGTGCCAGCAGCTTCCTAGCGGGAGTATCCGAGCAGTACTTC. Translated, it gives CASSFLAGVSEQYF.